This T cell receptor (beta chain) was observed in a study of T cells in Graves' hyperthyroidism and ophthalmopathy. General study points: Most thyroid-expanded clonotypes above 0.001 were also found in blood. Patients with ophthalmopathy were separated from those with stable hyperthyroidism by a 13 V-J model.

The germline CDR1 and CDR2 sequences are MNHEY and SMNVEV (reference sequence). This CDR3 region has 14 residues. With V trimmed by 9 bases and J by 7 bases, 11 bases remained unmatched. There are many counts of this clonotype. Its antigen is undetermined. Amplified TCR beta CDR3 regions derived from RNA transcripts. The study used the HTBI primer set for a first-round RT-PCR of the TCR CDR3. TCRdb independently ran MiXCR on the multiplex PCR reads; one entry per CDR3 protein. This table has about 380,000 distinct CDR3 sequences, around 15% appearing once. Active moderate-to-severe ophthalmopathy, Clinical Activity Score at least 3, NOSPECS at least 4, under 3 months' duration.

The chain recombines TRBV27 with TRBJ2-3, with TRBD2 identical over 9 bases. Sequenced sample: blood. The receptor comes from a woman aged 30 to 39 with Graves' ophthalmopathy. CDR3 in amino acids: CASIAGAPGNTQYF. CDR3 nucleotides: TGTGCCAGTATAGCGGGGGCGCCCGGAAATACGCAGTATTTT.